The subject of this entry is one TCR beta chain. Its matching antigen is unknown. The data stem from a study of T cells in narcolepsy. Across the whole study: Healthy controls were enrolled alongside patients with narcolepsy type 1 or type 2.

The CDR3 totals 17 residues. The V gene's germline CDR1 is LGHNA and CDR2 YSLEER. V lost 3 bases to trimming and J lost 5 bases, with 20 bases between them. Study results and limitations: HCRT-specific and TRIB2-specific autoreactive clonotypes appeared among same-patient CSF and blood CD4+ clonotypes. In some patient and control memory CD4+ samples, autoreactive clones were absent.

Sequencing used immunoSEQ multiplex PCR; TCRdb keeps in-frame clones, though not all of them. The data contain about 35,000 clones, 80% of them singletons. The sample consisted of memory (CD45RA-) CD4+ T cells from blood. The rearrangement uses TRBV4-3 and TRBJ2-1; the D gene is possibly TRBD1 (6 bases). This receptor was taken from a human donor in good health. The CDR3 region has the DNA TGCGCCAGCAGCCACGCACTTCAGGGGCGGACGCACAATGAGCAGTTCTTC. This translates into CASSHALQGRTHNEQFF.